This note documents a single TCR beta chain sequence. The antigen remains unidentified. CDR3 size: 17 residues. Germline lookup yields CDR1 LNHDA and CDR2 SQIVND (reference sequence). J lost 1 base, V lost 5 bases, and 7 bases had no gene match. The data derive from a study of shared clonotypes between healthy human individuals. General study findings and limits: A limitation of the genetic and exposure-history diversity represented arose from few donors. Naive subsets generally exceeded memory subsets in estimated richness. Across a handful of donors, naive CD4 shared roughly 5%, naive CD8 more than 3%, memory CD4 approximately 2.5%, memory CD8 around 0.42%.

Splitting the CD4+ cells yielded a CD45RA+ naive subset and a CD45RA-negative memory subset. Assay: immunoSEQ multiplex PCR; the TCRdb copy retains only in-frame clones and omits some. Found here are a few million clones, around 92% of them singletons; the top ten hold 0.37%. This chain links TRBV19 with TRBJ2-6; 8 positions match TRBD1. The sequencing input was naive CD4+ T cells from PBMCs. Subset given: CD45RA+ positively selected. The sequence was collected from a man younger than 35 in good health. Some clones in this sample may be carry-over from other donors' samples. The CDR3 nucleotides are TGTGCCAGTAGTCGAGGACAGGGTCGTTCTGGGGCCAACGTCCTGACTTTC. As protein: CASSRGQGRSGANVLTF.